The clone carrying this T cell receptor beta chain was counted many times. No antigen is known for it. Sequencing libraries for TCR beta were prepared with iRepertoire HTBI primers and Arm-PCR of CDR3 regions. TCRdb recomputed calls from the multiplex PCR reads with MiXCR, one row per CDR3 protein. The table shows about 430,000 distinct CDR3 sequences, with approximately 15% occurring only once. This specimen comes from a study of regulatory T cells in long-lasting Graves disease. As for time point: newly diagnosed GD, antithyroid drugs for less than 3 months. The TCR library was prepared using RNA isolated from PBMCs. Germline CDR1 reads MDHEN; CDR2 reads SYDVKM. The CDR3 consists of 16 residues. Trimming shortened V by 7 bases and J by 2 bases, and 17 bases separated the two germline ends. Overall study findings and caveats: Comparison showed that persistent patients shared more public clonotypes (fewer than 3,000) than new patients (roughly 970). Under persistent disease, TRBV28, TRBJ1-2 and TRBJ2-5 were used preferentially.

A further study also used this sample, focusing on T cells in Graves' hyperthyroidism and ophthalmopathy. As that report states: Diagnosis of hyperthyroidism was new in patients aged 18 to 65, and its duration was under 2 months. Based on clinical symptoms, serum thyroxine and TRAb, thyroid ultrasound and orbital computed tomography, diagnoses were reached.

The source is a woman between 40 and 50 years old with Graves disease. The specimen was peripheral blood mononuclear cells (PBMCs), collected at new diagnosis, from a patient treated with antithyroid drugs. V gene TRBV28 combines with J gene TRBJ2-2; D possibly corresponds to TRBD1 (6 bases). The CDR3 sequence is CASISGQNRNTGELFF. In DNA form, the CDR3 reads TGTGCCAGCATATCAGGACAGAATAGAAACACCGGGGAGCTGTTTTTT.